A selection of T cell receptor beta chains follows, all from one sample in a study of T cell responses to AZD1222 COVID-19 vaccine. The table came from immunoSEQ multiplex PCR; TCRdb's copy has only in-frame clones and leaves some out. This table holds 67,000 or so clones, about four fifths found once. The sequences come from peripheral blood, collected on day 0 of AZD1222 vaccination. Source of these receptors: an adult in good health. CDR3s include the opening cysteine and the closing phenylalanine or tryptophan. A D gene is named only where the DNA matches it firmly. Some rows have no size entry. The others give once, few or many, or a class for an expanded clone.

cdr3_aa: CATERGQRNSPLHF
cdr3_nt: TGTGCCACGGAGCGGGGACAGAGAAATTCACCCCTCCACTTT
v_call: TRBV30
j_call: TRBJ1-6
d_call: TRBD1
clone_size: .

cdr3_aa: CASSLEGNTEAFF
cdr3_nt: TGTGCCAGCAGCTTAGAAGGGAACACTGAAGCTTTCTTT
v_call: TRBV7-9
j_call: TRBJ1-1
d_call: .
clone_size: .

cdr3_aa: CASSSGDRGFNEQFF
cdr3_nt: TGTGCCAGCAGTTCGGGGGACAGGGGGTTTAATGAGCAGTTCTTC
v_call: TRBV28
j_call: TRBJ2-1
d_call: TRBD1
clone_size: .

cdr3_aa: CASSSGPVQPQHF
cdr3_nt: TGTGCCAGCAGTTCAGGACCGGTTCAGCCCCAGCATTTT
v_call: TRBV28
j_call: TRBJ1-5
d_call: .
clone_size: .

cdr3_aa: CASGRDGTGELFF
cdr3_nt: TGTGCCAGCGGCCGGGACGGCACCGGGGAGCTGTTTTTT
v_call: TRBV7-9
j_call: TRBJ2-2
d_call: .
clone_size: .

cdr3_aa: CASSLGGGAHGYTF
cdr3_nt: TGTGCCAGCAGCTTGGGTGGAGGGGCGCATGGCTACACCTTC
v_call: TRBV5-6
j_call: TRBJ1-2
d_call: .
clone_size: .

cdr3_aa: CASSSLRVGRNSPLHF
cdr3_nt: TGTGCCAGCAGCTCCCTTAGGGTGGGTCGGAATTCACCCCTCCACTTT
v_call: TRBV11-2
j_call: TRBJ1-6
d_call: .
clone_size: .

cdr3_aa: CASSSVTELSGEAFF
cdr3_nt: TGCGCCAGCAGCTCTGTGACAGAACTATCTGGAGAAGCTTTCTTT
v_call: TRBV5-1
j_call: TRBJ1-1
d_call: .
clone_size: .

cdr3_aa: CASRQGARGAFF
cdr3_nt: TGTGCCAGCAGACAGGGTGCCCGAGGAGCTTTCTTT
v_call: TRBV27
j_call: TRBJ1-1
d_call: .
clone_size: .

cdr3_aa: CASSRQGRNEKLFF
cdr3_nt: TGTGCCAGCAGTAGACAGGGCAGGAATGAAAAACTGTTTTTT
v_call: TRBV6-5
j_call: TRBJ1-4
d_call: TRBD1
clone_size: .

cdr3_aa: CASSPDRGNRGELFF
cdr3_nt: TGCGCCAGCAGCCCGGACAGGGGAAATCGCGGGGAGCTGTTTTTT
v_call: TRBV5-1
j_call: TRBJ2-2
d_call: TRBD1
clone_size: .

cdr3_aa: CASSYSRANNQPQHF
cdr3_nt: TGTGCCAGCAGTTACTCGCGGGCGAACAATCAGCCCCAGCATTTT
v_call: TRBV6-5
j_call: TRBJ1-5
d_call: .
clone_size: .

cdr3_aa: CASSQDPHTGELFF
cdr3_nt: TGTGCCAGCAGCCAAGATCCTCACACCGGGGAGCTGTTTTTT
v_call: TRBV4-2
j_call: TRBJ2-2
d_call: .
clone_size: .

cdr3_aa: CASSLPATDTQYF
cdr3_nt: TGTGCCAGCAGCCTTCCGGCAACAGATACGCAGTATTTT
v_call: TRBV28
j_call: TRBJ2-3
d_call: .
clone_size: .

cdr3_aa: CASSQRTGPSSYNEQFF
cdr3_nt: TGTGCCAGCAGTCAACGGACAGGCCCTAGCTCCTACAATGAGCAGTTCTTC
v_call: TRBV6-2/TRBV6-3
j_call: TRBJ2-1
d_call: TRBD1
clone_size: .

cdr3_aa: CASSQGSAAFF
cdr3_nt: TGTGCCAGCAGCCAAGGAAGTGCAGCTTTCTTT
v_call: TRBV3-1/TRBV3-2
j_call: TRBJ1-1
d_call: .
clone_size: .

cdr3_aa: CASSEGDGASSGNTIYF
cdr3_nt: TGTGCCAGCAGCGAGGGGGACGGTGCTAGCTCTGGAAACACCATATATTTT
v_call: TRBV9
j_call: TRBJ1-3
d_call: .
clone_size: once

cdr3_aa: CASSLGTGEYEQYF
cdr3_nt: TGTGCCAGCAGCTTGGGGACAGGGGAATACGAGCAGTACTTC
v_call: TRBV11-2
j_call: TRBJ2-7
d_call: TRBD1
clone_size: .

cdr3_aa: CASRETAENIQYF
cdr3_nt: TGTGCCAGTAGGGAGACAGCAGAAAACATTCAGTACTTC
v_call: TRBV19
j_call: TRBJ2-4
d_call: .
clone_size: .

cdr3_aa: CASQGGRYEQYF
cdr3_nt: TGTGCCAGCCAAGGCGGCCGCTACGAGCAGTACTTC
v_call: TRBV7-9
j_call: TRBJ2-7
d_call: .
clone_size: .

cdr3_aa: CASSVLAGGPPDTQYF
cdr3_nt: TGTGCCAGCAGTGTGCTAGCGGGGGGGCCCCCAGATACGCAGTATTTT
v_call: TRBV6-4
j_call: TRBJ2-3
d_call: TRBD2
clone_size: .

cdr3_aa: CASSVEQDKETQYF
cdr3_nt: TGTGCCAGCAGCGTAGAACAGGACAAAGAGACCCAGTACTTC
v_call: TRBV9
j_call: TRBJ2-5
d_call: .
clone_size: .

cdr3_aa: CASSYVESGVNQPQHF
cdr3_nt: TGTGCCAGCAGTTACGTCGAATCTGGAGTGAATCAGCCCCAGCATTTT
v_call: TRBV7-9
j_call: TRBJ1-5
d_call: .
clone_size: .

cdr3_aa: CASSRQGDGRYGYTF
cdr3_nt: TGTGCCAGCAGTAGACAGGGCGATGGTCGTTATGGCTACACCTTC
v_call: TRBV6-5
j_call: TRBJ1-2
d_call: TRBD1
clone_size: few

cdr3_aa: CASSQVNQETQYF
cdr3_nt: TGTGCCAGCAGTCAGGTGAACCAAGAGACCCAGTACTTC
v_call: TRBV9
j_call: TRBJ2-5
d_call: .
clone_size: once

cdr3_aa: CASSSLDSLTIYF
cdr3_nt: TGCGCCAGCAGCTCGTTGGACAGCCTCACCATATATTTT
v_call: TRBV4-1
j_call: TRBJ1-3
d_call: .
clone_size: .

cdr3_aa: CASSDVGQQYF
cdr3_nt: TGCGCCAGCAGTGACGTGGGACAGCAGTACTTC
v_call: TRBV10-2
j_call: TRBJ2-7
d_call: .
clone_size: .

cdr3_aa: CASSLAGTGTAGELFF
cdr3_nt: TGTGCCAGCAGCTTGGCCGGGACAGGGACGGCCGGGGAGCTGTTTTTT
v_call: TRBV11-2
j_call: TRBJ2-2
d_call: TRBD1
clone_size: .

cdr3_aa: CASSAGQGSNQPQHF
cdr3_nt: TGTGCCAGCAGCGCTGGACAGGGCAGCAATCAGCCCCAGCATTTT
v_call: TRBV9
j_call: TRBJ1-5
d_call: TRBD1
clone_size: .

cdr3_aa: CASILNRSTDTQYF
cdr3_nt: TGTGCCAGCATCCTGAACAGGAGCACAGATACGCAGTATTTT
v_call: TRBV11-2
j_call: TRBJ2-3
d_call: .
clone_size: .

cdr3_aa: CASSLGTGWPLHF
cdr3_nt: TGTGCCAGCAGCTTAGGAACTGGCTGGCCCCTCCACTTT
v_call: TRBV7-2
j_call: TRBJ1-6
d_call: .
clone_size: .

cdr3_aa: CASSEEPGQGGYTF
cdr3_nt: TGTGCCAGCAGTGAAGAGCCGGGACAGGGAGGCTACACCTTC
v_call: TRBV6-1
j_call: TRBJ1-2
d_call: TRBD1
clone_size: few

cdr3_aa: CASRELTDAYEQYF
cdr3_nt: TGTGCCAGCCGCGAATTGACCGACGCCTACGAGCAGTACTTC
v_call: TRBV6-5
j_call: TRBJ2-7
d_call: .
clone_size: .

cdr3_aa: CASSAGTGRSYEQYF
cdr3_nt: TGTGCCAGCAGCGCCGGGACAGGAAGAAGCTACGAGCAGTACTTC
v_call: TRBV7-8
j_call: TRBJ2-7
d_call: TRBD1
clone_size: .

cdr3_aa: CASSLGIRGENYEQYF
cdr3_nt: TGTGCCAGCAGCCTAGGAATTCGCGGGGAGAACTACGAGCAGTACTTC
v_call: TRBV4-2
j_call: TRBJ2-7
d_call: .
clone_size: .

cdr3_aa: CASSWTTAYEQYF
cdr3_nt: TGTGCCAGCAGTTGGACTACCGCCTACGAGCAGTACTTC
v_call: TRBV12-3/TRBV12-4
j_call: TRBJ2-7
d_call: .
clone_size: few